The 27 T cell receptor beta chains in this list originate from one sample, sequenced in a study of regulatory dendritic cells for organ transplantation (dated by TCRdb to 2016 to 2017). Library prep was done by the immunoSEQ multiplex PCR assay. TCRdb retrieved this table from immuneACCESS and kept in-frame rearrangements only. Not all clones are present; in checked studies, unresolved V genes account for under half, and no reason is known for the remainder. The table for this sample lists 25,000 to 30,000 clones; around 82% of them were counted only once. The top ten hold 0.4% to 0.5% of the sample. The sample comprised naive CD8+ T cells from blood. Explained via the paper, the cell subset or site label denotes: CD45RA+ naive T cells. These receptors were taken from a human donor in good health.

In DNA form, the CDR3 reads TGTGCCAGCAGCGTAGGTGACAGGGGTACCTATGGCTACACCTTC. The encoded protein is CASSVGDRGTYGYTF. The chain recombines TRBV9 with TRBJ1-2, with 8 bases that match TRBD1. The trim removed 0 bases at V and 4 bases at J, leaving 5 bases unmatched. CDR3 length equals 15 residues. Per the germline V gene, CDR1 is SGDLS and CDR2 is YYNGEE.

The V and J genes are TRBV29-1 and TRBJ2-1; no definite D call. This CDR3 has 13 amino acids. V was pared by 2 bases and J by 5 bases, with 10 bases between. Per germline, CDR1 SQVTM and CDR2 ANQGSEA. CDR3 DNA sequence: TGCAGCGTTGAACAGTATGTCGACAATGAGCAGTTCTTC. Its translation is CSVEQYVDNEQFF.

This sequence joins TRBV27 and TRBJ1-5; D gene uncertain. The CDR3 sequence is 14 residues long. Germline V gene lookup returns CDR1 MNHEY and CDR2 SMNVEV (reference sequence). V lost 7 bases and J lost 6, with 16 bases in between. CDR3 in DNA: TGTGCCAGCACCCAAGCGGGAGAGGGTCAGCCCCAGCATTTT. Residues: CASTQAGEGQPQHF.

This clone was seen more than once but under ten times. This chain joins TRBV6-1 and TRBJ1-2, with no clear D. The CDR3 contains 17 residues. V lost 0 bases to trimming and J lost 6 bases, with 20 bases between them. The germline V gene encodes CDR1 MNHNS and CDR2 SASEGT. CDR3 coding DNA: TGTGCCAGCAGTGAAGCGTTAATTTGGGGAGGGATCAATGGCTACACCTTC. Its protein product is CASSEALIWGGINGYTF.

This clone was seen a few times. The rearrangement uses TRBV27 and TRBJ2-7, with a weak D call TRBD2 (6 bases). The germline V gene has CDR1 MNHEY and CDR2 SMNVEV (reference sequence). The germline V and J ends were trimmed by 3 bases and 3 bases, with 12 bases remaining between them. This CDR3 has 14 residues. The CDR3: CASSLGGRSYEQYF. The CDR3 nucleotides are TGTGCCAGCAGTTTGGGGGGTAGGAGCTACGAGCAGTACTTC.

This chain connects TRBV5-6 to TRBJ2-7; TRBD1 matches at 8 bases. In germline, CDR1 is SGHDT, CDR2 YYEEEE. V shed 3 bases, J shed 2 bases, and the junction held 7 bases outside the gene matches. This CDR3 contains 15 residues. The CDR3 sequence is CASSSDRATAYEQYF. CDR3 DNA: TGTGCCAGCAGCTCGGACAGGGCGACAGCCTACGAGCAGTACTTC.

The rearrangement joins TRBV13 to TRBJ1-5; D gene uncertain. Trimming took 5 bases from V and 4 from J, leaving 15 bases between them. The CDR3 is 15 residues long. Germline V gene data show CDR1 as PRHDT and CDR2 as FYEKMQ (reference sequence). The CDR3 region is CASSARTGGNQPQHF. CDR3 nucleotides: TGTGCCAGCAGCGCCCGGACCGGCGGGAATCAGCCCCAGCATTTT.

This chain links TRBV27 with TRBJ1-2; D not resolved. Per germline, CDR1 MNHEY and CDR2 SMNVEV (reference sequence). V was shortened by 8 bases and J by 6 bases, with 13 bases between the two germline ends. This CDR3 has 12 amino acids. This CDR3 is CASGTGSNGYTF. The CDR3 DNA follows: TGTGCCAGCGGCACGGGGTCGAATGGCTACACCTTC.

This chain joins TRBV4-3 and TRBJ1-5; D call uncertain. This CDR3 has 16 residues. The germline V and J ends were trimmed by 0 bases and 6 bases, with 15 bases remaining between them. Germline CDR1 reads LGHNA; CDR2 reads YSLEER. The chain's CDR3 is CASSQDWPPGSQPQHF. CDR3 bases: TGCGCCAGCAGCCAAGACTGGCCCCCTGGCAGTCAGCCCCAGCATTTT.

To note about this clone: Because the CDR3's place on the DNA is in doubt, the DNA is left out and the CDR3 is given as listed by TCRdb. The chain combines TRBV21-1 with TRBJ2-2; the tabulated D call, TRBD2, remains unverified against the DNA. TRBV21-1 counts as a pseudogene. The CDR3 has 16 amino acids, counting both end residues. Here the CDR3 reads CASSWGGGARIGELFF.

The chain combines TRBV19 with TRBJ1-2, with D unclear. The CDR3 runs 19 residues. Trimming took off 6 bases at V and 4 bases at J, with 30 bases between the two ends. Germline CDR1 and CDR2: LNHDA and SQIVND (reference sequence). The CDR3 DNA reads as TGTGCCAGTAGAACAGACGAGGGCTCCTCGTTCCCACTCTCCTATGGCTACACCTTC. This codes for CASRTDEGSSFPLSYGYTF.

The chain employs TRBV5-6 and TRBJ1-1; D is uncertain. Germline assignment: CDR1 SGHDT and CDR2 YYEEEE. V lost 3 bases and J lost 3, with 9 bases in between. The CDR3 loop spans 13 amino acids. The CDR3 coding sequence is TGTGCCAGCAGCTCCCGGGGATACACTGAAGCTTTCTTT. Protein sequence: CASSSRGYTEAFF.

The CDR3 nucleotides read TGTGCCAGTAGTGTGACAGCTACCTACGAGCAGTACTTC. Protein: CASSVTATYEQYF. The genes are TRBV19 and TRBJ2-7; perhaps TRBD1 as D (5 bases). Germline V lookup: CDR1 LNHDA, CDR2 SQIVND (reference sequence). V was shortened by 5 bases and J by 2 bases, with 10 bases between the two germline ends. The CDR3 spans 13 residues.

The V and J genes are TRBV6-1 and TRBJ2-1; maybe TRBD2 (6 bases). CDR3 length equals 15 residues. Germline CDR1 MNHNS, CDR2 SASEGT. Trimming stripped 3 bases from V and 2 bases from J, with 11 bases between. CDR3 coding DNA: TGTGCCAGCAGTGACGGGGCGGGGCCCTACAATGAGCAGTTCTTC. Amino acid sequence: CASSDGAGPYNEQFF.

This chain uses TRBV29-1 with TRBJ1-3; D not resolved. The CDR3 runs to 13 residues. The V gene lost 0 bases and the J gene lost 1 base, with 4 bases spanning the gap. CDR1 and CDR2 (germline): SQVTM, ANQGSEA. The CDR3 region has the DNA TGCAGCGTTGAAGATCCATCTGGAAACACCATATATTTT. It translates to CSVEDPSGNTIYF.

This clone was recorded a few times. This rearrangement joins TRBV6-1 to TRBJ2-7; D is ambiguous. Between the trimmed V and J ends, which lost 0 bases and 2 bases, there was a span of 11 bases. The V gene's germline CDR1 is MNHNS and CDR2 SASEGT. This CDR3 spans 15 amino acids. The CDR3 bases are TGTGCCAGCAGTGAAGCACTACTTACCGCCTACGAGCAGTACTTC. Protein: CASSEALLTAYEQYF.

The CDR3 protein is CASSLATGGGDLEKLFF. The CDR3 DNA reads TGTGCCAGCAGCTTAGCTACAGGGGGCGGTGACCTTGAAAAACTGTTTTTT. The gene calls are TRBV7-6 and TRBJ1-4; 9 nucleotides align to TRBD1. The CDR3 runs to 17 residues. Germline V gene lookup returns CDR1 SGHVS and CDR2 FNYEAQ. V was clipped by 0 bases and J by 7 bases; unmatched bases: 9.

CDR3 nucleotide sequence: TGTGCCAGCAGCTTAGAGCCCTGGAGTGGCTACACCTTC. Translating it yields CASSLEPWSGYTF. The gene calls are TRBV7-2 and TRBJ1-2; D is ambiguous. The CDR3 length is 13 residues. V gave up 1 base and J gave up 7 bases, with 10 bases separating them. Germline CDR1 SGHTA, CDR2 FQGNSA.

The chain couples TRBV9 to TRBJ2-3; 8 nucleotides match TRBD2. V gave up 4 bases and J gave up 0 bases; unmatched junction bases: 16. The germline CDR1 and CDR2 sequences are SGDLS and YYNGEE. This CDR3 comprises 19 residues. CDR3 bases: TGTGCCAGCAGCTCATTAAGCGGGGGAACTTCTACTAGCACAGATACGCAGTATTTT. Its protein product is CASSSLSGGTSTSTDTQYF.

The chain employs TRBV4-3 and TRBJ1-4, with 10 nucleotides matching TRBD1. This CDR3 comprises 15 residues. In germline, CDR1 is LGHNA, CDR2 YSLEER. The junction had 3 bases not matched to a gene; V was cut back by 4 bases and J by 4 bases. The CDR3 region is CASSPRTGGNEKLFF. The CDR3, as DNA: TGCGCCAGCAGCCCTCGGACAGGGGGTAATGAAAAACTGTTTTTT.

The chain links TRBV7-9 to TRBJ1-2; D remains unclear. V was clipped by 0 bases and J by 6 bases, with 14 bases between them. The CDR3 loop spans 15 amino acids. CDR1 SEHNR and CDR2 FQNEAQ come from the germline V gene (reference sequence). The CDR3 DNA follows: TGTGCCAGCAGCTTAGCGGCGGCGGAAGTCCATGGCTACACCTTC. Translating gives CASSLAAAEVHGYTF.

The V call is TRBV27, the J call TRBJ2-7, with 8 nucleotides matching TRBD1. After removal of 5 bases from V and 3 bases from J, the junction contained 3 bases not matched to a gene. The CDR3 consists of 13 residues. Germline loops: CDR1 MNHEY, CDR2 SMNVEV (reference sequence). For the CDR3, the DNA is TGTGCCAGCAGTACAGGGGGTATCTACGAGCAGTACTTC. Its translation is CASSTGGIYEQYF.

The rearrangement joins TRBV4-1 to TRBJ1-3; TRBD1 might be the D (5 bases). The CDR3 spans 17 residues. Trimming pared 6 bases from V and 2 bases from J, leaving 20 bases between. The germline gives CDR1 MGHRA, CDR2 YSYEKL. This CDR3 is CASSDRTGDFPGNTIYF. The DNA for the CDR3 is TGCGCCAGCAGTGATCGGACCGGGGACTTTCCTGGAAACACCATATATTTT.

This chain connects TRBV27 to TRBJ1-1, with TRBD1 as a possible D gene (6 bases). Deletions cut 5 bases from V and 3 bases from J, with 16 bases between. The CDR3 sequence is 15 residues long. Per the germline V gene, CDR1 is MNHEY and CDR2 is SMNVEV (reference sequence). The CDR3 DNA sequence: TGTGCCAGCAGTCCCCAGGGGTTTGCGGACACTGAAGCTTTCTTT. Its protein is CASSPQGFADTEAFF.

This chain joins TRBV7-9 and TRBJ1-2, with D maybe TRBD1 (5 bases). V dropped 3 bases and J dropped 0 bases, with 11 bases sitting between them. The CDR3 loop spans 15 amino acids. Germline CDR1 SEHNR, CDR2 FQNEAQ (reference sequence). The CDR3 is CASSFTRDSNYGYTF. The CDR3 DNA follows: TGTGCCAGCAGCTTCACCAGGGATTCTAACTATGGCTACACCTTC.

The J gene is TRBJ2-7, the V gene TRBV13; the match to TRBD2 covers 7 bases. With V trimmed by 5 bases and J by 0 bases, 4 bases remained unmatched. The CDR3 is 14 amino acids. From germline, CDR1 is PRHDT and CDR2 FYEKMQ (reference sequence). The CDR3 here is CASSKRGNSYEQYF. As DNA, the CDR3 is TGTGCCAGCAGCAAGCGGGGCAACTCCTACGAGCAGTACTTC.

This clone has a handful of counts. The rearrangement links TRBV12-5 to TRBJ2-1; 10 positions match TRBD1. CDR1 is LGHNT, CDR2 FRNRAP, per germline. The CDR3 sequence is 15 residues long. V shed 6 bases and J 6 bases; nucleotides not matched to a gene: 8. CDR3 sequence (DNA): TGTGCTAGTGGCAGAGACAGGGGGCTTGGCAATGAGCAGTTCTTC. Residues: CASGRDRGLGNEQFF. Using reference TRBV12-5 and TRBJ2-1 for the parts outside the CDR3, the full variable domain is DARVTQTPRHKVTEMGQEVTMRCQPILGHNTVFWYRQTMMQGLELLAYFRNRAPLDDSGMPKDRFSAEMPDATLATLKIQPSEPRDSAVYFCASGRDRGLGNEQFFGPGTRLTVL.